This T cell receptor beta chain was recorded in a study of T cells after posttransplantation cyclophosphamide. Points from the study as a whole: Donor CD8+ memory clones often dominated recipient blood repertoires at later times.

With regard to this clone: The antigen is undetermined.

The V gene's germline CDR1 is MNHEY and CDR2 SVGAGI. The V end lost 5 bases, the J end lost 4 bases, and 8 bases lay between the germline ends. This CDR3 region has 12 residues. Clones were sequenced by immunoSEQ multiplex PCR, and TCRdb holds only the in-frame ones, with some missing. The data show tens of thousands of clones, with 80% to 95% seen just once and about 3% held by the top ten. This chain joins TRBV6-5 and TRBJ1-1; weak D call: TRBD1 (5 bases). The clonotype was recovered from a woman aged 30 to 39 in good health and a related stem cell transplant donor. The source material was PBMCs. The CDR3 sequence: CASSKGATEAFF. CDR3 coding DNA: TGTGCCAGCAGTAAAGGGGCCACTGAAGCTTTCTTT.